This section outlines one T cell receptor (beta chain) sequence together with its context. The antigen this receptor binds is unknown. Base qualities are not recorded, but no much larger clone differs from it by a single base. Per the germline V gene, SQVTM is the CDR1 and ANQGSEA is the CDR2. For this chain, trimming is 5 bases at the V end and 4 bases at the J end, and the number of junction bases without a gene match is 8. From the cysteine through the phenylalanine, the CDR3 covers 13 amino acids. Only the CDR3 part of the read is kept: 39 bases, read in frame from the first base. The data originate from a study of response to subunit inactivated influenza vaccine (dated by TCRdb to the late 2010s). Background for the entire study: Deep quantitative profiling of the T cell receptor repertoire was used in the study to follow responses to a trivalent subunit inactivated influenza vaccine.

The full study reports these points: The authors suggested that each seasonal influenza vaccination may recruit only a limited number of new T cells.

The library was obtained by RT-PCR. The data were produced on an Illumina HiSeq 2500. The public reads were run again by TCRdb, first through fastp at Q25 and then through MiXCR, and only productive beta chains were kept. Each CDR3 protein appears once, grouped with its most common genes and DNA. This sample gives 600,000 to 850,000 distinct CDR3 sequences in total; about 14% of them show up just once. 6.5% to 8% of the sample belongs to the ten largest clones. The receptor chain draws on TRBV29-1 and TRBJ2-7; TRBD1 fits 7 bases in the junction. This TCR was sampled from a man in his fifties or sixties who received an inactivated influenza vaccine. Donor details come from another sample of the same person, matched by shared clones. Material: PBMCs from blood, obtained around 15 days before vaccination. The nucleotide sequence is TGCAGCGTTACAGGGGCAGGAGCATACGAGCAGTACTTC. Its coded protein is CSVTGAGAYEQYF.